This T cell receptor beta chain derives from a study of blood T cell repertoires in COVID-19. In the study overall: COVID-19 samples collected from the United States, Italy and Spain covered acute and convalescent phases. The cDNA or gDNA used as material had been derived from T cells, B-cell-depleted T cells, or PBMCs.

Per the original methods: Amplified reference gene primers provided the basis for estimating nucleated cell counts. Using immunoSEQ multiplex PCR, the repertoire was profiled, and TCRdb retains in-frame clones only, with some absent. That table furnishes V, J and clone size, whereas the DNA furnished D and trimming. This sample has 130,000 or so clones, with less than 85% found just once. CDR1 and CDR2 (germline): DFQATT, SNEGSKA (reference sequence). Germline trimming cut 3 bases from V and 5 bases from J; bases unmatched to any gene: 13. The CDR3 has 17 residues. The source of this sequence is a woman older than 75 with acute or convalescent COVID-19. Sequencing input: peripheral blood. V is TRBV20-1 and J is TRBJ2-5, with 12 bases identical to TRBD1. The CDR3, as DNA: TGCAGTGCTAGTGATCACCGGGACAGGGGGCCCGCGGAGACCCAGTACTTC. It yields the protein CSASDHRDRGPAETQYF.